The rows below give T cell receptor beta chains drawn from one sample of a study of early T cells in non-severe SARS-CoV-2 infection. One entry per CDR3 protein, called by TCRdb with MiXCR from the 5' RACE reads. Here the sample spans more than 90,000 distinct CDR3 sequences, approximately 10% being singletons. Material for sequencing was whole blood. These receptors were taken from an adult who was a healthcare worker with PCR-confirmed SARS-CoV-2 infection or an uninfected control (not recorded which). Each CDR3 is given with its conserved first and last residue. Each record gives: J gene, D gene, V gene, clone size, CDR3 DNA, CDR3 protein. The D gene is left open where the match is weak. Size is stated for part of the rows, as once, few or many counts, or as a class when the clone is expanded.

TRBJ1-1 - TRBV13 - TGTGCCAGCAGCAAGGACCCTATGAACACTGAAGCTTTCTTT CASSKDPMNTEAFF
TRBJ1-2 TRBD1 TRBV29-1 - TGCAGTACCAGGGACAGCAGCTATGGCTACACCTTC CSTRDSSYGYTF
TRBJ2-7 TRBD2 TRBV5-6 - TGTGCCAGCAGCTCCGGGACTAGCGGGAGCGTAGTCTCCTACGAGCAGTACTTC CASSSGTSGSVVSYEQYF
TRBJ2-7 - TRBV9 - TGTGCCAGCAGCGAGGGGGGGGCCGTATACGAGCAGTACTTC CASSEGGAVYEQYF
TRBJ2-5 - TRBV29-1 many TGCAGCGTTGAAGATGTCAGCCAGACCCAGTACTTC CSVEDVSQTQYF
TRBJ2-5 - TRBV28 - TGTGCCAGCAGCTTAGTAGTGGAGACCCAGTACTTC CASSLVVETQYF
TRBJ1-2 TRBD1 TRBV20-1 few TGCAGTGTTGAGGACAGGGGCTATGGCTACACCTTC CSVEDRGYGYTF
TRBJ1-6 TRBD1 TRBV18 many TGTGCCAGCTCACCACTTGTCAGGGGGGATTCACCCCTCCACTTT CASSPLVRGDSPLHF
TRBJ1-1 - TRBV5-1 few TGCGCCAGCAGCTTGGTTGTAGGGACACGTGGGACTGAAGCTTTCTTT CASSLVVGTRGTEAFF
TRBJ2-7 - TRBV29-1 - TGCAGCGTTGTAGGGGGGGTAACCTACGAGCAGTACTTC CSVVGGVTYEQYF
TRBJ2-5 - TRBV12-3/TRBV12-4 - TGTGCCAGCAGTTTCCGGCAGGCAAAAGAGACCCAGTACTTC CASSFRQAKETQYF
TRBJ1-1 - TRBV10-2 few TGCGCCAGCAGTACGACGGGTCCCACTGAAGCTTTCTTT CASSTTGPTEAFF
TRBJ2-3 - TRBV7-9 few TGTGCCAGCAGCTCCCGGTCTGGGCCAGATACGCAGTATTTT CASSSRSGPDTQYF
TRBJ2-1 TRBD2 TRBV9 many TGTGCCAGCAGCCCCCACCTACTAGCGGGAGGGCCGAATGAGCAGTTCTTC CASSPHLLAGGPNEQFF
TRBJ2-7 - TRBV28 few TGTGCCAGCGCTCCAGGGTTAGGGGGCTACGAGCAGTACTTC CASAPGLGGYEQYF
TRBJ2-2 - TRBV28 once TGTGCCAGCATATTCCCAGCGGGCACCGGGGAGCTGTTTTTT CASIFPAGTGELFF
TRBJ1-1 - TRBV6-2/TRBV6-3 - TGTGCCAGCAGCCTACCGGTAGGAGCGAACACTGAAGCTTTCTTT CASSLPVGANTEAFF
TRBJ2-4 - TRBV6-2/TRBV6-3 few TGTGCCAGCAGCCCTACGCTGTACGCCAAAAACATTCAGTACTTC CASSPTLYAKNIQYF
TRBJ2-5 TRBD1 TRBV7-7 - TGTGCCAGCAGTCGACAGGGGCTCCAAGAGACCCAGTACTTC CASSRQGLQETQYF
TRBJ2-1 TRBD2 TRBV6-4 many TGTGCCAGCAGTGAGCGGGGGGGCTCCTACAATGAGCAGTTCTTC CASSERGGSYNEQFF
TRBJ2-7 - TRBV7-2 few TGTGCCAGCAGCTTAATGACGGGGACCCCCTACGAGCAGTACTTC CASSLMTGTPYEQYF
TRBJ2-1 - TRBV6-1 few TGTGCCAGCAGTGAAAATGGGTACCAAGCCTACAATGAGCAGTTCTTC CASSENGYQAYNEQFF
TRBJ1-1 - TRBV4-1 - TGCGCCAGCAGCCAAGATGGGCCGCGGGGCACTGAAGCTTTCTTT CASSQDGPRGTEAFF
TRBJ2-1 - TRBV28 - TGTGCCAGCAGTAGGGAACAGAAATACAATGAGCAGTTCTTC CASSREQKYNEQFF
TRBJ2-7 TRBD1 TRBV6-2/TRBV6-3 - TGTGCCAGCAGTCGGGACAGGGGGAGCTCCTACGAGCAGTACTTC CASSRDRGSSYEQYF
TRBJ1-1 - TRBV7-8 few TGTGCCAGCAGCATACTCGGGGGCGACACTGAAGCTTTCTTT CASSILGGDTEAFF
TRBJ2-1 - TRBV20-1 many TGCAGTGCTAGAGAGTTAACACTGAGCTCCTACAATGAGCAGTTCTTC CSARELTLSSYNEQFF
TRBJ2-6 - TRBV4-1 few TGCGCCAGCAGCCAATGGCATTCCACTAAGGCCAACGTCCTGACTTTC CASSQWHSTKANVLTF
TRBJ2-2 - TRBV11-2 few TGTGCCAGCAGCTTAGAGCTCGCCGGGGTGAACACCGGGGAGCTGTTTTTT CASSLELAGVNTGELFF
TRBJ2-2 - TRBV27 many TGTGCCAGCAGTTTGGGGCAATACACCGGGGAGCTGTTTTTT CASSLGQYTGELFF
TRBJ2-2 - TRBV5-6 few TGTGCCAGCAGCTCTCTCGGACCTCTCGGCGGGGAGCTGTTTTTT CASSSLGPLGGELFF
TRBJ2-3 - TRBV14 - TGTGCCAGCAGCCACCGACTAGGGGTGAGGCCGTCGACAGATACGCAGTATTTT CASSHRLGVRPSTDTQYF
TRBJ2-7 - TRBV9 few TGTGCCAGCAGCGGTGGTGAGAGGAGGGGGGCCGAGCAGTACTTC CASSGGERRGAEQYF
TRBJ1-1 - TRBV15 few TGTGCCACCAGCATCAGGGCCCAGAACACTGAAGCTTTCTTT CATSIRAQNTEAFF
TRBJ1-1 - TRBV14 - TGTGCTAGCGCCGGTACATGCGGTTTGGACACTGAAGCTTTCTTT CASAGTCGLDTEAFF
TRBJ2-5 TRBD2 TRBV5-4 few TGTGCCAGCAGCACCAGGACTAGAGGTGAAGAGACCCAGTACTTC CASSTRTRGEETQYF